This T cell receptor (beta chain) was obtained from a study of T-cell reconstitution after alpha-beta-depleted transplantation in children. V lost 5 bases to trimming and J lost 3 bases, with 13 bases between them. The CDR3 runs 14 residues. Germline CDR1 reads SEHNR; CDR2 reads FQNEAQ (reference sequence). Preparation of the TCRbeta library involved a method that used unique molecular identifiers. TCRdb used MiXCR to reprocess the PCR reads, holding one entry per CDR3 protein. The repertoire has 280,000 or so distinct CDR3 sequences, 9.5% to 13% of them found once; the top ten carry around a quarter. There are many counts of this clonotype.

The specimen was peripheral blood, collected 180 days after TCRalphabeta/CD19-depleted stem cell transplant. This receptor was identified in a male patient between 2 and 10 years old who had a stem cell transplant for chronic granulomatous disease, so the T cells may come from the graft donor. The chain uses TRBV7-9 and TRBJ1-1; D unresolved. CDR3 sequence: CASSPTPSDTEAFF. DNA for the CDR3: TGTGCCAGCAGCCCGACCCCGTCTGACACTGAAGCTTTCTTT.